The clone carrying this T cell receptor (beta chain) was seen at least ten times. Its antigen is unknown. A read error may be the cause here, since a much bigger clone is one base away. The CDR3 extends over 16 amino acids. The V gene end was trimmed by 7 bases and the J gene end by 2 bases; junction bases not matched to a gene: 10. Germline V gives CDR1 SGHRS, CDR2 YFSETQ. Using RNA transcripts, the TCR beta CDR3 regions were amplified. An opening RT-PCR round employed HTBI primers and preceded a second-round multiplex PCR. TCRdb processed the multiplex PCR reads anew with MiXCR; each CDR3 protein has one entry. The table records about 58,000 distinct CDR3 sequences, roughly 47% of them present only once. This sample is drawn from a study of Graves' ophthalmopathy and Graves' hyperthyroidism. Ophthalmopathy was moderately-to-severely active, CAS at least 3, NOSPECS at least 4, lasting under 3 months. Establishment of the diagnosis relied upon clinical symptoms, serum thyroxine, TRAb, thyroid ultrasound and orbital computed tomography.

Findings and caveats of the study: Its predictions of ophthalmopathy progression gave the model approximately 65% sensitivity and almost 75% specificity. Blood also contained most of the expanded thyroid clonotypes above 0.001 frequency.

The chain uses TRBV5-1 and TRBJ2-2; 8 bases are a match to TRBD2. This receptor was taken from an adult woman with Graves' ophthalmopathy. Input material: peripheral blood. CDR3 sequence (DNA): TGCGCCAGCGGCTCCTGGACTAGCATAAACACCGGGGAGCTGTTTTTT. Its translation: CASGSWTSINTGELFF. The entire variable domain, with the rest obtained from reference TRBV5-1 and TRBJ2-2, is as follows: KAGVTQTPRYLIKTRGQQVTLSCSPISGHRSVSWYQQTPGQGLQFLFEYFSETQRNKGNFPGRFSGRQFSNSRSEMNVSTLELGDSALYLCASGSWTSINTGELFFGEGSRLTVL.